The following is a T cell receptor beta chain sequence with its context. The antigen is not known. The data are from a study of CD4 T cells in relation to SARS-CoV-2 and coronaviruses. Study-wide results and caveats: Culture-expanded clones reflect memory recall rather than primary priming during culture.

CD4 enrichment then naive enrichment separated naive from memory CD4+ cells. For about nine days, roughly 10^5 sorted CD4+ cells grew with T cell-depleted PBMCs and CEF. V trimming: 3 bases; J trimming: 6 bases; junction bases outside the gene matches: 10. Germline-derived CDR1 and CDR2 are LNHNV and YYDKDF (reference sequence). This CDR3 comprises 17 residues. Assay used: immunoSEQ multiplex PCR; TCRdb lists only in-frame clones, some missing. The sample holds 37,000 or so clones, under 90% seen once. This sequence joins TRBV15 and TRBJ2-2; 10 nucleotides match TRBD1. The receptor's source is an adult with COVID-19. The sample comprised naive CD4+ T cells from PBMCs, cultured in vitro. The subset here: naive CD4+ T cells isolated by negative enrichment. The CDR3 DNA sequence: TGTGCCACCAGCAGTCTTTACGGACAGGGGGTATCCGGGGAGCTGTTTTTT. It is translated as CATSSLYGQGVSGELFF.